The following is a TCR beta chain sequence with its context. Antigen: not known. The CDR3 runs to 14 residues. Germline lookup yields CDR1 LNHNV and CDR2 YYDKDF (reference sequence). With 0 bases removed from V and 7 bases from J, the gap between germline ends came to 10 bases. MiXCR, run by TCRdb on the 5' RACE reads, gives a single entry per CDR3 protein. The data show 400,000 to 550,000 distinct CDR3 sequences, with around an eighth seen just once and approximately 0.98% held by the top ten. These data are taken from a study of identical twins. Study conclusions and caveats: Twins showed weaker excess sharing in their beta out-of-frame sequences.

The same data also went into a second study, on yellow fever vaccine responses in identical twins.

The V gene is TRBV15, the J gene TRBJ1-5; D unclear. The sequence derives from a woman aged 18 to 35 in good health. Input material: CD4+ T cells sorted from blood. The CDR3 coding sequence is TGTGCCACCAGCAGAGATCATAAAACACAGCCCCAGCATTTT. It is translated as CATSRDHKTQPQHF.